These 32 T cell receptor beta chains were all obtained from the same sample, sequenced in a study of beta chain features in type 1 diabetes. The entirety of the isolated RNA underwent reverse transcription, so expressed TCRB transcripts were sequenced. This table comes from immunoSEQ multiplex PCR, and its TCRdb copy is limited to in-frame clones, with some not included. The sample shows some 280,000 clones, 14% of them seen only once. What these receptors recognize is not known. General observations from the study: Shortening that was moderate but significant affected the TCRB CDR3s of Type 1 diabetes patients in all four CD4+ subsets.

The sequencing input was naive CD4+ T cells from blood. All receptors derive from a young man with type 1 diabetes.

The chain is built from TRBV5-1 and TRBJ2-3; TRBD2 might be the D (5 bases). This CDR3 contains 16 residues. Between the trimmed V and J ends, which lost 0 bases and 1 base, there was a span of 12 bases. Germline loops: CDR1 SGHRS, CDR2 YFSETQ. CDR3: CASSLESGARTDTQYF. The CDR3 DNA sequence: TGCGCCAGCAGCTTGGAAAGCGGAGCCCGCACAGATACGCAGTATTTT.

V gene TRBV29-1 combines with J gene TRBJ2-2; D is unresolved. CDR3 length equals 14 residues. In germline, CDR1 is SQVTM, CDR2 ANQGSEA. V was trimmed by 6 bases and J by 1 base, leaving 12 bases between them. This CDR3 is CSVRELRNTGELFF. Written as DNA, the CDR3 is TGCAGCGTCCGTGAGCTGAGGAACACCGGGGAGCTGTTTTTT.

This clone has a handful of counts. The chain recombines TRBV5-1 with TRBJ2-3, with a weak D call TRBD2 (6 bases). Per germline, CDR1 SGHRS and CDR2 YFSETQ. V lost 0 bases to trimming and J lost 4 bases, with 15 bases between them. The CDR3 is 16 residues long. CDR3 DNA: TGCGCCAGCAGCTTGGCGCTGGCGGGAACGGCAGATACGCAGTATTTT. The encoded protein is CASSLALAGTADTQYF.

This clone was detected only a few times. This CDR3 reads CASSLVPGQPDNEQFF. The CDR3 DNA reads as TGTGCCAGCAGCCTCGTGCCGGGACAGCCTGACAATGAGCAGTTCTTC. This chain joins TRBV7-3 and TRBJ2-1; 7 bases map to TRBD1. The germline V gene encodes CDR1 SGHTA and CDR2 FQGTGA. The CDR3 loop spans 16 amino acids. Trimming cost V 5 bases and J 5 bases; bases outside gene matches: 12.

This clone was seen a few times. The chain employs TRBV25-1 and TRBJ2-7, with 8 bases aligning to TRBD1. This CDR3 contains 13 residues. CDR1 and CDR2 (germline): MGHDK, SYGVNS. The trim removed 3 bases at V and 2 bases at J, leaving 0 bases unmatched. CDR3 region: CASSEDRAYEQYF. The CDR3 nucleotides read TGTGCCAGCAGTGAGGACAGGGCCTACGAGCAGTACTTC.

J is TRBJ2-1 and V is TRBV7-2; 9 positions agree with TRBD2. This CDR3 region has 16 residues. CDR1 is SGHTA, CDR2 FQGNSA, per germline. With V trimmed by 4 bases and J by 2 bases, 6 bases remained unmatched. CDR3 sequence (DNA): TGTGCCAGCAGCTCACGAGCGGGAGGTGCCTACAATGAGCAGTTCTTC. The encoded protein is CASSSRAGGAYNEQFF.

This clone occurred a few times. This chain uses TRBV7-9 with TRBJ1-2, with 8 bases matching TRBD1. CDR1 is SEHNR and CDR2 is FQNEAQ in the germline V gene (reference sequence). V lost 4 bases to trimming and J lost 7 bases; unmatched junction nucleotides: 11. The CDR3 loop spans 15 amino acids. CDR3 in DNA: TGTGCCAGCAGCTCCGCCAGGGGGCTGCAGGGTGGCTACACCTTC. Protein sequence: CASSSARGLQGGYTF.

Worth noting for this clone: Other DNA sequences in the same sample also yield this CDR3. The J gene is TRBJ1-5, the V gene TRBV18; no clear D. Trimming left V 3 bases short and J 5 bases short, with 8 bases between. This CDR3 region has 13 residues. Germline V gives CDR1 KGHSH, CDR2 LQKENI. The CDR3 coding sequence is TGTGCCAGCTCACCCGGGAGCGATCAGCCCCAGCATTTT. Protein: CASSPGSDQPQHF.

This clone came up a few times. This chain uses TRBV7-9 with TRBJ2-5; D unclear. The CDR3 sequence is 13 residues long. Trimming cost V 1 base and J 1 base, with 4 bases left between them. Germline V gene sequence: CDR1 SEHNR, CDR2 FQNEAQ (reference sequence). This CDR3 reads CASSLGVQETQYF. The DNA for the CDR3 is TGTGCCAGCAGCTTAGGAGTCCAAGAGACCCAGTACTTC.

The rearrangement joins TRBV5-1 to TRBJ2-5, with TRBD2 matching over 9 bases. The CDR3 runs to 17 residues. V was pared by 0 bases and J by 0 bases, with 6 bases of the junction left unmatched. CDR1 and CDR2 (germline): SGHRS, YFSETQ. Here the CDR3 DNA reads TGCGCCAGCAGCTTGGTTGCGGGAGGGAAGTACCAAGAGACCCAGTACTTC. Amino acid sequence: CASSLVAGGKYQETQYF. Combining the CDR3 with reference TRBV5-1 and TRBJ2-5 gives the whole variable domain KAGVTQTPRYLIKTRGQQVTLSCSPISGHRSVSWYQQTPGQGLQFLFEYFSETQRNKGNFPGRFSGRQFSNSRSEMNVSTLELGDSALYLCASSLVAGGKYQETQYFGPGTRLLVL.

This clone turned up a few times. This sequence joins TRBV19 and TRBJ2-3; D perhaps matches TRBD1 (6 bases). Germline V lookup: CDR1 LNHDA, CDR2 SQIVND (reference sequence). The CDR3 loop spans 14 amino acids. The V gene lost 5 bases and the J gene lost 1 base, with 10 bases spanning the gap. CDR3 sequence (DNA): TGTGCCAGTAGTCGGACAGATCGCACAGATACGCAGTATTTT. The encoded protein is CASSRTDRTDTQYF.

This clone was seen a few times. J is TRBJ2-3 and V is TRBV29-1; tentatively, D is TRBD2 (7 bases). This CDR3 comprises 16 residues. CDR1 and CDR2 from the germline V gene are SQVTM and ANQGSEA. V was trimmed by 4 bases and J by 0 bases, leaving 17 bases between them. The CDR3 coding sequence is TGCAGCGTTGGCAGCGGGACACCGTGGAGCACAGATACGCAGTATTTT. Amino acid sequence: CSVGSGTPWSTDTQYF.

This clone was seen more than once but under ten times. For the CDR3, the DNA is TGTGCCAGCAGCTTGGGGAGAGAGTTTTACAATGAGCAGTTCTTC. This sequence encodes CASSLGREFYNEQFF. The chain joins TRBV5-6 to TRBJ2-1; D ambiguous. Trimming stripped 0 bases from V and 4 bases from J, with 11 bases between. CDR1 is SGHDT, CDR2 YYEEEE, per germline. This CDR3 contains 15 residues.

The chain recombines TRBV5-1 with TRBJ2-4, with TRBD1 as a possible D gene (6 bases). This CDR3 contains 13 residues. V was cut by 2 bases and J by 8 bases, with 11 bases left in between. Germline CDR1 is SGHRS and CDR2 is YFSETQ. This CDR3 is CASSLDRSDIQYF. CDR3 nucleotide sequence: TGCGCCAGCAGCTTAGACAGGTCTGACATTCAGTACTTC.

The chain couples TRBV6-5 to TRBJ1-2, with TRBD1 identical over 7 bases. The CDR3 runs to 14 residues. Looked up from germline, CDR1 is MNHEY and CDR2 is SVGAGI. V lost 2 bases to trimming and J lost 10 bases; unmatched junction nucleotides: 10. The CDR3 coding sequence is TGTGCCAGCAGTTACATCAGGGGGGATATGTACTACACCTTC. Protein product: CASSYIRGDMYYTF.

The table lists this clone with a few counts. The chain uses TRBV2 and TRBJ2-3; 9 bases fit TRBD2. The germline V gene encodes CDR1 SNHLY and CDR2 FYNNEI. The CDR3 spans 16 residues. The trim removed 5 bases at V and 2 bases at J, leaving 8 bases unmatched. CDR3 coding DNA: TGTGCCAGCAGTCCCACTAGCGGGCGACCCACAGATACGCAGTATTTT. It yields the protein CASSPTSGRPTDTQYF.

This clone was seen a few times. The CDR3 DNA is TGTGCCAGTAGGCAAAGGGGAAGCAATCAGCCCCAGCATTTT. It specifies CASRQRGSNQPQHF. V usage is TRBV19 and J usage is TRBJ1-5; tentative D call: TRBD1 (5 bases). CDR3 size: 14 residues. Trimming left V 6 bases short and J 1 base short, with 10 bases between. Looked up from germline, CDR1 is LNHDA and CDR2 is SQIVND (reference sequence).

This clone has more than one count but fewer than ten. V is TRBV4-3 and J is TRBJ2-7; D may be TRBD1 (6 bases). There are 13 residues in the CDR3. Trimming stripped 6 bases from V and 2 bases from J, with 11 bases between. CDR1 is LGHNA, CDR2 YSLEER, per germline. This chain's CDR3 is CASSPRTAYEQYF. In DNA, the CDR3 is TGCGCCAGCAGTCCGAGGACAGCCTACGAGCAGTACTTC.

CDR3 residues: CASSSGQGYYEQYF. Here the CDR3 DNA reads TGTGCCAGCAGCTCCGGACAGGGCTACTACGAGCAGTACTTC. V and J are TRBV7-2 and TRBJ2-7; 8 bases line up with TRBD1. J was trimmed by 3 bases and V by 4 bases; bases with no gene match: 5. The CDR3 runs to 14 residues. From germline, CDR1 is SGHTA and CDR2 FQGNSA.

This clone was recorded a few times. The CDR3: CASLDRVSRQPQHF. CDR3 nucleotides: TGTGCCTCCCTGGACAGGGTCTCTCGTCAGCCCCAGCATTTT. The J gene is TRBJ1-5, the V gene TRBV19; 8 nucleotides match TRBD1. V shed 11 bases and J 6 bases; nucleotides not matched to a gene: 12. The CDR3 has 14 residues. Germline assignment: CDR1 LNHDA and CDR2 SQIVND (reference sequence).

The chain is built from TRBV7-9 and TRBJ2-1; D is possibly TRBD1 (5 bases). Germline V gives CDR1 SEHNR, CDR2 FQNEAQ (reference sequence). V was trimmed by 4 bases and J by 6 bases, leaving 16 bases between them. This CDR3 region has 15 residues. The CDR3 protein is CASSSYQGASNEQFF. CDR3 nucleotide sequence: TGTGCCAGCAGCTCCTATCAAGGGGCGAGCAATGAGCAGTTCTTC.

This chain links TRBV7-9 with TRBJ2-7, with a possible D match to TRBD1 (5 bases). V shed 4 bases and J shed 3 bases, with 13 bases lying between them. Looked up from germline, CDR1 is SEHNR and CDR2 is FQNEAQ (reference sequence). The CDR3 consists of 14 residues. The CDR3 here is CASSSTENYYEQYF. CDR3 nucleotide sequence: TGTGCCAGCAGCTCGACAGAAAACTACTACGAGCAGTACTTC.

CDR3 sequence reads: CASSQDRTSLSEQYF. In nucleotides, the CDR3 is TGCGCCAGCAGCCAAGATCGGACTAGCCTCTCCGAGCAGTACTTC. This chain connects TRBV4-1 to TRBJ2-7, with TRBD2 matching over 8 bases. CDR1 and CDR2 from the germline V gene are MGHRA and YSYEKL. This CDR3 is 15 amino acids long. The trim removed 0 bases at V and 6 bases at J, leaving 7 bases unmatched.

Turning to this clone: The sample contains more than one DNA sequence encoding this CDR3. The chain carries TRBV27 and TRBJ2-7, with D maybe TRBD2 (5 bases). The germline CDR1 and CDR2 sequences are MNHEY and SMNVEV (reference sequence). The CDR3 loop spans 12 amino acids. Trimming cost V 2 bases and J 4 bases, with 6 bases left between them. The chain's CDR3 is CASSLRGYEQYF. CDR3 sequence (DNA): TGTGCCAGCAGTTTACGAGGGTACGAGCAGTACTTC.

Only a few counts were recorded for this clone. The CDR3 loop is CASSETVNTGELFF. The CDR3 nucleotides read TGTGCCAGCAGCGAGACAGTGAACACCGGGGAGCTGTTTTTT. This rearrangement joins TRBV2 to TRBJ2-2; perhaps TRBD1 as D (5 bases). The CDR3 has 14 residues. V lost 6 bases to trimming and J lost 1 base, with 9 bases between them. CDR1 is SNHLY and CDR2 is FYNNEI in the germline V gene.

This clone was counted between two and nine times. The chain combines TRBV5-4 with TRBJ1-1, with D tentatively TRBD1 (6 bases). The CDR3 is 14 amino acids. The V and J ends lost 5 bases and 2 bases respectively, with 13 bases between them. Germline CDR1 and CDR2: SGHNT and YYREEE (reference sequence). The CDR3 protein is CASRTDRTNTEAFF. The CDR3 DNA reads TGTGCCAGCAGGACCGACAGGACTAACACTGAAGCTTTCTTT.

The chain employs TRBV15 and TRBJ2-3; TRBD2 matches at 9 bases. This CDR3 comprises 15 residues. J gave up 3 bases and V 0 bases, and 1 base lay outside the gene matches. Germline V gives CDR1 LNHNV, CDR2 YYDKDF (reference sequence). The CDR3 region has the DNA TGTGCCACCAGCAGAGAGGGACTAGCTACAGATACGCAGTATTTT. It translates to CATSREGLATDTQYF.

The J gene is TRBJ2-5, the V gene TRBV19; TRBD1 matches at 8 bases. Trimming removed 2 bases from V and 1 base from J; junction bases left unmatched: 3. The CDR3 runs to 15 residues. Germline V gene lookup returns CDR1 LNHDA and CDR2 SQIVND (reference sequence). The CDR3 DNA follows: TGTGCCAGTAGTATAACCGGGACAGGCCAAGAGACCCAGTACTTC. This codes for CASSITGTGQETQYF.

This clone was found a few times. V usage is TRBV7-2 and J usage is TRBJ2-5; D might be TRBD2 (5 bases). Germline V CDR1 and CDR2: SGHTA, FQGNSA. The CDR3 contains 12 residues. Trimming cost V 2 bases and J 8 bases, with 9 bases left between them. The CDR3 region has the DNA TGTGCCAGCAGCTTATGGGGAGACACCCAGTACTTC. Amino acid sequence: CASSLWGDTQYF.

This rearrangement joins TRBV7-3 to TRBJ2-7; D possibly corresponds to TRBD1 (6 bases). The V gene's germline CDR1 is SGHTA and CDR2 FQGTGA. V lost 5 bases and J lost 6, with 17 bases in between. The CDR3 length is 14 residues. CDR3 sequence (DNA): TGTGCCAGCAGCCCCCCCGGGATAGGGGGCGAGCAGTACTTC. Protein: CASSPPGIGGEQYF. The full variable domain, completed using reference TRBV7-3 and TRBJ2-7, is GAGVSQTPSNKVTEKGKYVELRCDPISGHTALYWYRQSLGQGPEFLIYFQGTGAADDSGLPNDRFFAVRPEGSVSTLKIQRTERGDSAVYLCASSPPGIGGEQYFGPGTRLTVT.

The chain recombines TRBV28 with TRBJ1-2; 7 bases are shared with TRBD1. The CDR3 has 14 residues. Germline CDR1 is MDHEN and CDR2 is SYDVKM. With 2 bases clipped from V and 8 bases from J, the junction kept 8 bases outside the gene matches. The CDR3 here is CASSLGGGETGYTF. Here the CDR3 DNA reads TGTGCCAGCAGTTTAGGAGGGGGCGAGACGGGCTACACCTTC.

This clone was counted between two and nine times. The chain recombines TRBV7-3 with TRBJ2-6, with a weak D call TRBD1 (5 bases). The CDR3 extends over 15 amino acids. The germline V and J ends were trimmed by 5 bases and 0 bases, with 8 bases remaining between them. Germline V gives CDR1 SGHTA, CDR2 FQGTGA. The CDR3 reads CASSRQHSGANVLTF. CDR3 DNA: TGTGCCAGCAGCCGACAGCACTCTGGGGCCAACGTCCTGACTTTC.